A selection of T cell receptor beta chains follows, all from one sample in a study of T-cell memory formation after mild COVID-19. TCRdb re-called the 5' RACE reads with MiXCR, one entry per CDR3 protein. The sample holds about 49,000 distinct CDR3 sequences, 27% seen once. Sequenced: PBMCs or a T cell subset sorted from them (not recorded which). These receptors all stem from a man younger than 35 who had mild COVID-19 (a few samples of this study predate the infection). Cell type and time point are not known. CDR3s include the opening cysteine and the closing phenylalanine or tryptophan.

v_gene	j_gene	CDR3aa
TRBV6-6	TRBJ2-3	CASSYSIRSLTDTQYF
TRBV12-3/TRBV12-4	TRBJ2-2	CASSRWTGNTGELFF
TRBV4-3	TRBJ2-1	CASSHLPIAGGINEQFF
TRBV7-2	TRBJ2-3	CASRGGGSTDTQYF
TRBV12-3/TRBV12-4	TRBJ2-1	CASSPDNRRQFF
TRBV11-2	TRBJ2-7	CASSSRGSSYEQYF
TRBV20-1	TRBJ1-6	CSAIDRVYNSPLHF
TRBV4-1	TRBJ2-3	CASSQTSGGSTDTQYF
TRBV12-3/TRBV12-4	TRBJ1-1	CASSFAGVAFF
TRBV5-1	TRBJ2-5	CASSFTGSETQYF
TRBV5-1	TRBJ2-3	CASRGTDTQYF
TRBV11-2	TRBJ2-5	CASSIGTGGWAETQYF
TRBV4-2	TRBJ2-3	CASSQEAGGATDTQYF
TRBV7-2	TRBJ1-1	CASRDGPEAFF
TRBV6-5	TRBJ1-6	CASSSTGNSPLHF
TRBV4-1	TRBJ2-3	CASSAATFSSDTQYF
TRBV2	TRBJ2-7	CASRVEPYEQYF
TRBV5-1	TRBJ1-4	CASSLVGNEKLFF
TRBV15	TRBJ1-5	CATSPQGQPQHF
TRBV5-1	TRBJ2-5	CASSLSVAGESRETQYF
TRBV7-2	TRBJ2-6	CASSLVYLPGQKSSGANVLTF
TRBV20-1	TRBJ1-1	CSARAFEDRQAFF
TRBV7-9	TRBJ1-1	CASSLLRNRGNTEAFF
TRBV4-1	TRBJ2-5	CASSQLLAPGGETQYF
TRBV4-1	TRBJ1-6	CASSQDPPGGHSPLHF
TRBV29-1	TRBJ1-1	CSARGGVNTEAFF
TRBV2	TRBJ2-1	CASSDPGGNNEQFF
TRBV5-1	TRBJ2-3	CASSLAITSTDTQYF
TRBV9	TRBJ2-3	CASSVVKGRADTQYF
TRBV27	TRBJ1-1	CASSEGTGAPGNTEAFF
TRBV7-6	TRBJ2-5	CASSSPGAQYF
TRBV5-1	TRBJ2-5	CASSLTSPSETQYF
TRBV7-3	TRBJ2-2	CASSFLAGAVTGELFF
TRBV11-2	TRBJ2-3	CASSPRQRYTDTQYF
TRBV4-1	TRBJ1-6	CASSLRAGTDSPLHF
TRBV2	TRBJ2-5	CASKVGGAQETQYF
TRBV27	TRBJ2-1	CASSLLLPGVEQFF
TRBV7-7	TRBJ2-3	CASSRDSFSTDTQYF
TRBV4-1	TRBJ1-1	CASSPSREGGTEAFF
TRBV6-5	TRBJ2-2	CASSRGTGRAGELFF
TRBV9	TRBJ1-3	CASSDWTGPSSGNTIYF
TRBV7-6	TRBJ2-3	CASSLARTDTQYF
TRBV12-5	TRBJ1-3	CASGFVIPASGNTIYF
TRBV9	TRBJ1-2	CASSARQDNGYTF
TRBV6-5	TRBJ1-3	CASSSQTGQWSGNTIYF
TRBV4-1	TRBJ1-1	CASSPAFRGTEAFF
TRBV5-1	TRBJ2-7	CASSLLRDRAHEQYF
TRBV12-3/TRBV12-4	TRBJ1-2	CASTPSPWGNYGYTF
TRBV20-1	TRBJ1-2	CSATTPDGGSHGYTF
TRBV12-3/TRBV12-4	TRBJ2-1	CASSPGQGWNEQFF
TRBV5-1	TRBJ2-1	CASSTGTGMYNEQFF
TRBV6-5	TRBJ1-1	CATRQGMNTEAFF
TRBV5-1	TRBJ2-2	CASSPSTGELFF
TRBV7-6	TRBJ2-2	CASSLGPEEELFF